This T cell receptor (beta chain) was recovered during a study of T-cell reconstitution after alpha-beta-depleted transplantation in children. Overall study findings and caveats: Reported findings indicate that, about two months after transplant, alpha-beta T cells came from several hundred expanded clones, which were derived from non-depleted graft cells.

Notes on this clonotype: What it binds is unknown. Relative to the germline gene, one junction end is altered; a read error may explain this.

During its preparation, the TCRbeta library received unique molecular identifiers. Each CDR3 protein gets one entry after TCRdb re-called the PCR reads with MiXCR. The sample lists a few hundred thousand distinct CDR3 sequences, around 13% occurring once. This TCR was recovered from a male patient younger than 18 who had a stem cell transplant for acute myeloid leukemia, so the T cells may come from the graft donor. Material: PBMCs, mostly from graft donor cells, obtained 360 days after TCRalphabeta/CD19-depleted stem cell transplant.

The CDR3 sequence is CASRTSGQTGDLF. Here the CDR3 DNA reads TGTGCCAGCAGGACTAGCGGGCAAACCGGGGATTTATTC. The rearrangement joins TRBV28 to TRBJ2-7; TRBD2 matches at 10 bases. Germline CDR1 MDHEN, CDR2 SYDVKM. The CDR3 contains 13 residues.